One sample yielded the 16 T cell receptor beta chains listed below, sequenced in a study of cytomegalovirus exposure and HLA in healthy donors (TCRdb year 2017). Library method: the immunoSEQ multiplex PCR assay. A mixture of 60 forward primers for TCR Vbeta segments and 13 reverse primers for TCR Jbeta segments was used in the multiplex PCR. Entries here come from immuneACCESS through TCRdb and include only in-frame sequences with V and J called. Some clones fail to appear in such tables; in the studies checked, an unresolved V gene covers under half of the shortfall, and the cause of the remainder is unknown. The sample data list approximately 150,000 clones, and approximately 79% of these were observed just once. The top ten hold under 8% of the sample. Sample: PBMCs. Source of these receptors: a man between 40 and 49 years old in good health and CMV-seropositive.

The table lists this clone with a count of one. V usage is TRBV9 and J usage is TRBJ2-7; 14 bases agree with TRBD2. V lost 3 bases to trimming and J lost 5 bases; unmatched junction nucleotides: 10. Germline CDR1 reads SGDLS; CDR2 reads YYNGEE. The CDR3 consists of 17 residues. Here the CDR3 DNA reads TGTGCCAGCAGCGAGACTAGCGGGAGGGCCGGAGAGAACGAGCAGTACTTC. Protein: CASSETSGRAGENEQYF. Combining the CDR3 with reference TRBV9 and TRBJ2-7 gives the whole variable domain DSGVTQTPKHLITATGQRVTLRCSPRSGDLSVYWYQQSLDQGLQFLIQYYNGEERAKGNILERFSAQQFPDLHSELNLSSLELGDSALYFCASSETSGRAGENEQYFGPGTRLTVT.

This sequence joins TRBV5-1 and TRBJ2-7, with 10 bases that match TRBD1. CDR3 length: 14 residues. V lost 7 bases, J lost 3 bases, and 7 bases stayed unmatched. CDR1 and CDR2 (germline): SGHRS, YFSETQ. The CDR3 DNA is TGCGCCAGCGGGCGGGGGACAGGGGACTACGAGCAGTACTTC. Encoded protein: CASGRGTGDYEQYF.

This chain joins TRBV9 and TRBJ2-1; D call uncertain. V was trimmed by 4 bases and J by 4 bases, leaving 18 bases between them. This CDR3 is 16 amino acids long. Germline V gives CDR1 SGDLS, CDR2 YYNGEE. CDR3 nucleotide sequence: TGTGCCAGCAGCCCACGTCTAACGATGAATTACAATGAGCAGTTCTTC. It encodes CASSPRLTMNYNEQFF. Full variable domain (remainder filled in from reference TRBV9 and TRBJ2-1): DSGVTQTPKHLITATGQRVTLRCSPRSGDLSVYWYQQSLDQGLQFLIQYYNGEERAKGNILERFSAQQFPDLHSELNLSSLELGDSALYFCASSPRLTMNYNEQFFGPGTRLTVL.

The rearrangement uses TRBV5-5 and TRBJ2-2, with 14 bases that match TRBD2. The germline gives CDR1 SGHKS, CDR2 YYEKEE (reference sequence). J was trimmed by 5 bases and V by 3 bases; bases with no gene match: 3. The CDR3 is made up of 16 amino acids. DNA of the CDR3: TGTGCCAGCAGCTCATGGACTAGCGGGAGGACCGGGGAGCTGTTTTTT. Amino acids: CASSSWTSGRTGELFF.

This clone has just one count. The genes are TRBV10-3 and TRBJ2-7; 12 bases map to TRBD2. Losses at the gene ends were 3 bases for V and 2 bases for J; bases not matched to a gene: 11. Germline V gene sequence: CDR1 ENHRY, CDR2 SYGVKD. The CDR3 totals 18 residues. Here the CDR3 reads CAISDLTSGRMGPYEQYF. The CDR3 DNA reads TGTGCCATCAGTGACCTGACTAGCGGGAGAATGGGACCCTACGAGCAGTACTTC.

The chain is built from TRBV5-3 and TRBJ1-5; maybe TRBD1 (5 bases). TRBV5-3 falls under the ORF class, with uncertain function. The CDR3 is made up of 17 amino acids. V was pared by 0 bases and J by 7 bases, with 20 bases between. The CDR3 protein is CARSLALRQGKGQPQHF. For the CDR3, the DNA is TGTGCCAGAAGCTTGGCGCTACGCCAGGGAAAGGGCCAGCCCCAGCATTTT.

This rearrangement joins TRBV5-6 to TRBJ2-1, with 8 bases that match TRBD2. Germline V gene sequence: CDR1 SGHDT, CDR2 YYEEEE. The CDR3 runs to 14 residues. V lost 1 base to trimming and J lost 3 bases; unmatched junction nucleotides: 0. CDR3 sequence (DNA): TGTGCCAGCAGCTTGACTAGCGGCTACAATGAGCAGTTCTTC. It encodes CASSLTSGYNEQFF.

This clone was seen once. The chain recombines TRBV6-1 with TRBJ2-5; 12 bases fit TRBD2. The J call may be mistaken, given a closer DNA end match to TRBJ2-7. This CDR3 contains 15 residues. Germline loops: CDR1 MNHNS, CDR2 SASEGT. CDR3 residues: CASSPTSGSSHEQYF. The CDR3 DNA is TGTGCCAGCAGTCCGACTAGCGGGAGTTCCCACGAGCAGTACTTC.

V usage is TRBV29-1 and J usage is TRBJ2-2; 10 bases match TRBD2. CDR1 is SQVTM and CDR2 is ANQGSEA in the germline V gene. Trimming at V came to 4 bases and at J to 5 bases, leaving 10 bases not matched to a gene. CDR3 size: 16 residues. CDR3: CSVAESGRARTGELFF. CDR3 nucleotide sequence: TGCAGCGTTGCCGAAAGCGGGAGGGCCAGGACCGGGGAGCTGTTTTTT.

The DNA for the CDR3 is TGTGCCAGCAGCGTCGCCGGGACAGCTGTTGAAGCTTTCTTT. This codes for CASSVAGTAVEAFF. The chain couples TRBV9 to TRBJ1-1, with 7 nucleotides matching TRBD1. Germline loops: CDR1 SGDLS, CDR2 YYNGEE. This CDR3 spans 14 amino acids. J was trimmed by 7 bases and V by 2 bases; bases with no gene match: 8.

A few counts support this clone. Other DNA sequences in this sample translate to the same CDR3. The rearrangement uses TRBV11-3 and TRBJ2-6; D is unclear. Germline-derived CDR1 and CDR2 are SGHNT and YENEEA. This CDR3 has 15 amino acids. V lost 5 bases and J lost 0, with 8 bases in between. The CDR3 region has the DNA TGTGCCAGCAGCGAAGACTCCTCTGGGGCCAACGTCCTGACTTTC. It yields the protein CASSEDSSGANVLTF.

The chain links TRBV14 to TRBJ2-7; D might be TRBD2 (5 bases). V lost 0 bases, J lost 9 bases, and 12 bases lay in between. Germline lookup yields CDR1 SGHDN and CDR2 FVKESK. The CDR3 runs 13 residues. The CDR3: CASSQDIAPLQYF. The CDR3 region has the DNA TGTGCCAGCAGCCAAGATATAGCGCCACTGCAGTACTTC. Combining the CDR3 with reference TRBV14 and TRBJ2-7 gives the whole variable domain EAGVTQFPSHSVIEKGQTVTLRCDPISGHDNLYWYRRVMGKEIKFLLHFVKESKQDESGMPNNRFLAERTGGTYSTLKVQPAELEDSGVYFCASSQDIAPLQYFGPGTRLTVT.

This chain connects TRBV6-5 to TRBJ1-2; D is possibly TRBD1 (6 bases). Germline V gene lookup returns CDR1 MNHEY and CDR2 SVGAGI. Deletions cut 4 bases from V and 8 bases from J, with 14 bases between. This CDR3 has 13 amino acids. CDR3 bases: TGTGCCAGCAGTTTCGCAGGGGTAAGCGGCTACACCTTC. It yields the protein CASSFAGVSGYTF.

The V call is TRBV28, the J call TRBJ1-2; D unresolved. The CDR3 extends over 14 amino acids. Germline CDR1 and CDR2: MDHEN and SYDVKM. V was pared by 7 bases and J by 1 base, with 13 bases between. CDR3 sequence reads: CASTSSQSNYGYTF. Here the CDR3 DNA reads TGTGCCAGCACCTCATCACAGAGTAACTATGGCTACACCTTC.

This chain joins TRBV5-1 and TRBJ2-1, with TRBD2 matching 9 bases. After removal of 0 bases from V and 4 bases from J, the junction contained 5 bases not matched to a gene. The CDR3 totals 16 residues. Germline assignment: CDR1 SGHRS and CDR2 YFSETQ. This chain's CDR3 is CASSLELAGGYNEQFF. The CDR3 nucleotides are TGCGCCAGCAGCTTGGAACTAGCGGGCGGTTACAATGAGCAGTTCTTC.

V is TRBV5-1 and J is TRBJ1-4; D not certain. The CDR3 contains 14 residues. The V end lost 0 bases, the J end lost 7 bases, and 10 bases lay between the germline ends. Germline V gene data show CDR1 as SGHRS and CDR2 as YFSETQ. As DNA, the CDR3 is TGCGCCAGCAGCTTGGTGGAGGGAGGTGAAAAACTGTTTTTT. This gives the protein CASSLVEGGEKLFF. Based on the CDR3 plus reference TRBV5-1 and TRBJ1-4, the full variable domain is KAGVTQTPRYLIKTRGQQVTLSCSPISGHRSVSWYQQTPGQGLQFLFEYFSETQRNKGNFPGRFSGRQFSNSRSEMNVSTLELGDSALYLCASSLVEGGEKLFFGSGTQLSVL.